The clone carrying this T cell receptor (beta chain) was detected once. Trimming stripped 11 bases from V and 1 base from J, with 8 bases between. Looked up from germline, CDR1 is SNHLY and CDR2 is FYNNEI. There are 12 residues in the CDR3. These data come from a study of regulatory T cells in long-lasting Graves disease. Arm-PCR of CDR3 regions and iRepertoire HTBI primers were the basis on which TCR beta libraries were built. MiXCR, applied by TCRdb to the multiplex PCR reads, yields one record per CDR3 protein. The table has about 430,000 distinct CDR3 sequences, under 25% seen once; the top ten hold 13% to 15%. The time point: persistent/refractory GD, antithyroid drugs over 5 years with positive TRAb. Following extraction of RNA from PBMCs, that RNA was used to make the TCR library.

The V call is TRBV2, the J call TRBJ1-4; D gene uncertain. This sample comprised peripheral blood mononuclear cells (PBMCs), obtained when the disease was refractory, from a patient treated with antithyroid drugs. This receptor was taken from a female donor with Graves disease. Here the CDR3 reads CASQRTNEKLFF. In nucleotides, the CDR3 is TGTGCCTCCCAGAGAACTAATGAAAAACTGTTTTTT.